This TCR beta chain was documented in a study of T cell changes during pregnancy in multiple sclerosis. The CDR3 totals 15 residues. The germline V gene has CDR1 LGHNA and CDR2 YNFKEQ. After removal of 5 bases from V and 5 bases from J, the junction contained 6 bases not matched to a gene. The assay was immunoSEQ multiplex PCR, and TCRdb's table has in-frame clones only and misses some. The sample lists 55,000 to 80,000 clones; roughly 94% were seen once. The sequencing used peripheral blood, collected in the third trimester of pregnancy. V is TRBV4-2 and J is TRBJ1-4, with 9 bases lining up with TRBD1. The receptor was derived from a female donor with multiple sclerosis, enrolled in a pregnancy study. CDR3 loop: CASSVSQGANEKLFF. CDR3 sequence (DNA): TGTGCCAGCAGCGTTTCACAGGGGGCGAATGAAAAACTGTTTTTT.